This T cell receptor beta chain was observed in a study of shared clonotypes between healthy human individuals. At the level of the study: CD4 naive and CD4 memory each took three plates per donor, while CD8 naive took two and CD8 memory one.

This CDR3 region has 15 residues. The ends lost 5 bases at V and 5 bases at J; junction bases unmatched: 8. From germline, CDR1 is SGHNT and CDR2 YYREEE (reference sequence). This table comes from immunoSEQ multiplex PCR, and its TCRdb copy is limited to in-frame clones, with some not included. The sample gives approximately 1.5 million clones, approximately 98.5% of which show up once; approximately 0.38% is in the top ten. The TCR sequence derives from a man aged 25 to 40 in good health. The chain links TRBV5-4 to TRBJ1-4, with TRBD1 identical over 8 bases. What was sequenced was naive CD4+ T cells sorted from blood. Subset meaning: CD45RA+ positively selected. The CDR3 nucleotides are TGTGCCAGCAGTCCCGCCCCAGGGGGCAATGAAAAACTGTTTTTT. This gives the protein CASSPAPGGNEKLFF. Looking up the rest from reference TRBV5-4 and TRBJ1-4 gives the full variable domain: ETGVTQSPTHLIKTRGQQVTLRCSSQSGHNTVSWYQQALGQGPQFIFQYYREEENGRGNFPPRFSGLQFPNYSSELNVNALELDDSALYLCASSPAPGGNEKLFFGSGTQLSVL.